This T cell receptor beta chain came from a study of long-term antiretroviral therapy in people with HIV. At the level of the study: It was about a decade before the 2015 immediate-ART recommendation that the earliest samples were taken. The study's findings and limits: Pre-ART expanded clones dominated the repertoire at every time point.

Runs used v3.0 of the immunoSEQ assay and were done at survey level. Clones were read by immunoSEQ multiplex PCR, and TCRdb kept only the in-frame ones, dropping some. The table has about 12,000 clones, roughly 90% seen once. Comments on this clone: Its matching antigen is unknown.

CDR3 length equals 16 residues. In germline, CDR1 is SGHAT, CDR2 FQNNGV. The ends were cut back, 5 bases at V and 4 bases at J, with 20 bases in the middle. In the United States, treatment was given to all participants with HIV. The chain links TRBV11-2 to TRBJ2-5; a weak D match, TRBD2 (7 bases). The material was unsorted PBMCs, obtained 2.1 years after starting antiretroviral therapy. This clonotype originated in a woman aged 40 to 49 with HIV. DNA of the CDR3: TGTGCCAGCAGCCGTGGGAGGGGGGGTCCTAGAGAGACCCAGTACTTC. Its protein is CASSRGRGGPRETQYF.